This T cell receptor (beta chain) is drawn from a study of OX40 agonist ivuxolimab in advanced cancers. Across the whole study: With ivuxolimab, an agonistic anti-OX40 (CD134) antibody, patients were treated. Findings and caveats of the study: Antigen specificity was not determined for the expanded peripheral T cells. Clonal expansion in partial responders at 0.1-3.0 mg/kg ranked among the lowest.

Germline V lookup: CDR1 SGHTA, CDR2 FQGNSA. V lost 3 bases, J lost 9 bases, and 18 bases lay in between. CDR3 length: 15 residues. With respect to this clone: Its antigen is undetermined.

Method: immunoSEQ multiplex PCR; TCRdb's copy keeps in-frame clones and lacks some. The table has roughly 92,000 clones, under 95% seen once; the top ten hold roughly 9.3%. The sequencing here drew on CD4+ or CD8+ T cells sorted from blood, taken in a trial of the OX40 agonist ivuxolimab. The TCR sequence derives from an adult with an advanced solid tumor such as melanoma, head and neck, liver or kidney cancer. The chain has TRBV7-2 and TRBJ1-5; no reliable D call. In nucleotides, the CDR3 is TGTGCCAGCAGCTTCCTCGGAAGAACAATCTCGCCCCAGCATTTT. It is translated as CASSFLGRTISPQHF.